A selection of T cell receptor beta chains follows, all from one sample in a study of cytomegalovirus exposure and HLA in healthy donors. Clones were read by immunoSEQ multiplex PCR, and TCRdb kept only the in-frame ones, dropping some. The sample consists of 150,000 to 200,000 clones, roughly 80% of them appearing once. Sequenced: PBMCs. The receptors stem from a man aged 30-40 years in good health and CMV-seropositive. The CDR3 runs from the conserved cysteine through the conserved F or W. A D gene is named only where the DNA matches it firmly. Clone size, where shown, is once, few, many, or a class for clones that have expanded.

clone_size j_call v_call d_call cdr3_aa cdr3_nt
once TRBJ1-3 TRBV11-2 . CASSLGGREPGNTIYF TGTGCCAGCAGCTTGGGAGGCAGGGAACCTGGAAACACCATATATTTT
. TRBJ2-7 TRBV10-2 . CASLGTPSYEQYF TGCGCCAGCCTAGGGACACCTTCCTACGAGCAGTACTTC
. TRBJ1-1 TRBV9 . CASSVVGGLNTEAFF TGTGCCAGCAGCGTAGTTGGGGGCTTGAACACTGAAGCTTTCTTT
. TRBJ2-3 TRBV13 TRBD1 CASSVGTGVDTQYF TGTGCCAGCAGCGTCGGGACAGGGGTGGATACGCAGTATTTT
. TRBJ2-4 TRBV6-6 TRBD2 CASTDLGGAKNIQYF TGTGCCAGCACCGATCTCGGGGGGGCCAAAAACATTCAGTACTTC
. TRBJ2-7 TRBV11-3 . CASSLEITGGTYEQYF TGTGCCAGCAGCTTAGAAATTACTGGGGGGACCTACGAGCAGTACTTC
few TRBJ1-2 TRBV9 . CASSALGQTSYGYTF TGTGCCAGCAGCGCCCTAGGACAGACGTCGTATGGCTACACCTTC
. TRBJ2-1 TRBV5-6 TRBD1 CASSKDRVGQFF TGTGCCAGCAGCAAGGACAGGGTAGGGCAGTTCTTC
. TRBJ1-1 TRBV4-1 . CASSQVGAGEAFF TGCGCCAGCAGCCAAGTGGGGGCAGGAGAAGCTTTCTTT
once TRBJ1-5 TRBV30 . CAWRVHIVSGVGQPQHF TGTGCCTGGAGGGTCCATATCGTAAGCGGCGTGGGGCAGCCCCAGCATTTT
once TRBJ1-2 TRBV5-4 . CASSLDRFGYGYTF TGTGCCAGCAGCTTGGACAGGTTCGGGTATGGCTACACCTTC
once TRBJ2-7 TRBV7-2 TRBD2 CASSLGASGSYEQYF TGTGCCAGCAGCTTAGGAGCCAGCGGGAGCTACGAGCAGTACTTC
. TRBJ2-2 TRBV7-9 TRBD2 CASSPLYRASGGAPGELFF TGTGCCAGCAGCCCATTATATCGGGCTAGCGGGGGCGCCCCCGGGGAGCTGTTTTTT
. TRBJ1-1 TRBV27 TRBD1 CASSNYRGGTGTEAFF TGTGCCAGCAGTAACTACAGGGGCGGGACGGGCACTGAAGCTTTCTTT
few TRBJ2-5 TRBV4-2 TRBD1 CASSQSPEGAGGETQYF TGTGCCAGCAGCCAATCTCCCGAGGGGGCTGGGGGAGAGACCCAGTACTTC